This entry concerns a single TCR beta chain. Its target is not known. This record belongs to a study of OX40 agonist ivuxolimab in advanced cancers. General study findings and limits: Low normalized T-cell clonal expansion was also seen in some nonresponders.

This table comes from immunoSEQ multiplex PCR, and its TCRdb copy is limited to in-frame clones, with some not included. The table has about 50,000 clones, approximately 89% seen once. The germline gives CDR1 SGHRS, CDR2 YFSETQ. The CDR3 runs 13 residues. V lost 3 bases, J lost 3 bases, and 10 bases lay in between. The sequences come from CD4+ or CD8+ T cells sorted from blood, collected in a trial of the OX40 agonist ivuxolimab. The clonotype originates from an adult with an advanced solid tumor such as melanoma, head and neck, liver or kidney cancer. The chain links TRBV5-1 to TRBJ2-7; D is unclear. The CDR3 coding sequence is TGCGCCAGCAGCTGGAGCCTTGGCTACGAGCAGTACGTC. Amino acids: CASSWSLGYEQYV.